The 3 T cell receptor beta chains in this list originate from one sample, sequenced in a study of T cells in narcolepsy (dated by TCRdb to about 2018). Library generation was performed with the immunoSEQ multiplex PCR assay. Not all clones reach the TCRdb copy of this immuneACCESS table, which keeps in-frame sequences only. Checked studies attribute under half of the gap to unresolved V genes and leave the rest unexplained. The sample contains about 27,000 clones, around nine tenths of them found a single time. The ten largest clones capture 1% to 1.3% of the sample. The specimen sequenced was CD45RA- memory CD4+ T cells from PBMCs. The sample's cell subset or site label, decoded: memory T cells sorted ex vivo from peripheral blood. The receptors come from a human donor with narcolepsy.

CDR3 in DNA: TGTGCCAGCTCACCCGGGACAGTCATCGAAGGCGGTTCACCCCTCCACTTT. Translation: CASSPGTVIEGGSPLHF. The chain is built from TRBV18 and TRBJ1-6; 7 bases map to TRBD1. The CDR3 contains 17 residues. The junction had 14 bases not matched to a gene; V was cut back by 3 bases and J by 9 bases. Germline-derived CDR1 and CDR2 are KGHSH and LQKENI. The whole variable domain, filled in from reference TRBV18 and TRBJ1-6, reads NAGVMQNPRHLVRRRGQEARLRCSPMKGHSHVYWYRQLPEEGLKFMVYLQKENIIDESGMPKERFSAEFPKEGPSILRIQQVVRGDSAAYFCASSPGTVIEGGSPLHFGNGTRLTVT.

This clone occurred once. The V gene is TRBV5-1, the J gene TRBJ2-5, with 7 bases identical to TRBD2. CDR1 is SGHRS and CDR2 is YFSETQ in the germline V gene. V gave up 5 bases and J gave up 4 bases; unmatched junction bases: 5. This CDR3 has 13 amino acids. The CDR3 here is CASSSASGETQYF. Written as DNA, the CDR3 is TGCGCCAGCAGTTCGGCTAGCGGAGAGACCCAGTACTTC.

J is TRBJ2-3 and V is TRBV28; 13 bases map to TRBD2. The germline CDR1 and CDR2 sequences are MDHEN and SYDVKM. Unmatched junction bases numbered 3, after V lost 6 bases and J lost 0 bases. This CDR3 has 16 residues. DNA for the CDR3: TGTGCCAGCAGCCCGGGACTAGCGGGGAGCACAGATACGCAGTATTTT. Translated: CASSPGLAGSTDTQYF.